These 25 T cell receptor beta chains were all obtained from the same sample, sequenced in a study of cytomegalovirus exposure and HLA in healthy donors. PCR was performed using 60 Vbeta and 13 Jbeta primers. Repertoires were generated with immunoSEQ multiplex PCR, while TCRdb's copy carries only in-frame clones and drops some. The table shows more than 50,000 clones, with approximately 71% occurring only once. Sequencing used PBMCs. The receptor set was obtained from a woman between 40 and 55 years old in good health and CMV-seropositive.

The V and J genes are TRBV9 and TRBJ1-1, with D possibly being TRBD1 (5 bases). CDR1 is SGDLS and CDR2 is YYNGEE in the germline V gene. The CDR3 totals 14 residues. The V end lost 0 bases, the J end lost 4 bases, and 10 bases lay between the germline ends. The CDR3 spells CASSVATGTTEAFF. The CDR3 DNA reads TGTGCCAGCAGCGTAGCTACAGGAACCACTGAAGCTTTCTTT.

Only a few counts were recorded for this clone. V gene TRBV5-6 combines with J gene TRBJ1-1, with D unclear. CDR1 SGHDT and CDR2 YYEEEE come from the germline V gene. V shed 2 bases and J shed 2 bases, with 4 bases lying between them. CDR3 length: 12 residues. CDR3: CASSFRNTEAFF. The CDR3, as DNA: TGTGCCAGCAGCTTTAGAAACACTGAAGCTTTCTTT. Full variable domain (rest looked up from reference TRBV5-6 and TRBJ1-1): DAGVTQSPTHLIKTRGQQVTLRCSPKSGHDTVSWYQQALGQGPQFIFQYYEEEERQRGNFPDRFSGHQFPNYSSELNVNALLLGDSALYLCASSFRNTEAFFGQGTRLTVV.

The chain links TRBV14 to TRBJ1-5; D ambiguous. The CDR3 covers 13 residues. V was pared by 2 bases and J by 7 bases, with 9 bases between. Germline values: CDR1 SGHDN, CDR2 FVKESK. Here the CDR3 DNA reads TGTGCCAGCAGCCAAAGTCGGGGACAGCCCCAGCATTTT. This translates into CASSQSRGQPQHF. The full variable domain, in which reference TRBV14 and TRBJ1-5 provide the parts outside the CDR3, is EAGVTQFPSHSVIEKGQTVTLRCDPISGHDNLYWYRRVMGKEIKFLLHFVKESKQDESGMPNNRFLAERTGGTYSTLKVQPAELEDSGVYFCASSQSRGQPQHFGDGTRLSIL.

The chain recombines TRBV18 with TRBJ1-1, with 10 bases identical to TRBD1. The CDR3 sequence is 16 residues long. The ends lost 4 bases at V and 1 base at J; junction bases unmatched: 6. Germline CDR1 is KGHSH and CDR2 is LQKENI. The CDR3 reads CASSRDRGRQNTEAFF. DNA for the CDR3: TGTGCCAGCTCACGGGACAGGGGTCGGCAGAACACTGAAGCTTTCTTT.

V usage is TRBV6-6 and J usage is TRBJ1-2; 8 bases are shared with TRBD1. The length of the CDR3 is 14 residues. CDR1 and CDR2 from the germline V gene are MNHNY and SVGAGI (reference sequence). The ends lost 6 bases at V and 8 bases at J; junction bases unmatched: 11. The chain's CDR3 is CASRASGQEGGYTF. CDR3 nucleotides: TGTGCCAGCAGAGCCTCGGGACAGGAAGGAGGCTACACCTTC.

The rearrangement links TRBV2 to TRBJ1-1; 9 nucleotides line up with TRBD1. CDR1 and CDR2 (germline): SNHLY, FYNNEI. The junction had 8 bases not matched to a gene; V was cut back by 7 bases and J by 11 bases. The CDR3 covers 12 residues. The CDR3 loop is CASILGTGLAFF. In nucleotides, the CDR3 is TGTGCCAGCATCCTGGGGACAGGGCTGGCTTTCTTT.

V is TRBV4-1 and J is TRBJ2-3; 7 nucleotides agree with TRBD2. The germline gives CDR1 MGHRA, CDR2 YSYEKL. CDR3 length equals 17 residues. Germline trimming cut 0 bases from V and 1 base from J; bases unmatched to any gene: 7. The CDR3 loop is CASSQEGGRGGTDTQYF. DNA for the CDR3: TGCGCCAGCAGCCAAGAAGGCGGACGGGGGGGCACAGATACGCAGTATTTT.

For this clone: This CDR3 is also generated by other DNA sequences in the sample. V and J are TRBV25-1 and TRBJ2-1; TRBD1 matches at 8 bases. V was clipped by 3 bases and J by 11 bases; unmatched bases: 6. The length of the CDR3 is 13 residues. Looked up from germline, CDR1 is MGHDK and CDR2 is SYGVNS. CDR3 in DNA: TGTGCCAGCAGTGATACCCGACAGGGGCAGCAGTTCTTC. It encodes CASSDTRQGQQFF.

The rearrangement uses TRBV6-1 and TRBJ2-7; weak D call: TRBD2 (5 bases). The V end lost 5 bases, the J end lost 5 bases, and 16 bases lay between the germline ends. Germline V CDR1 and CDR2: MNHNS, SASEGT. This CDR3 is built from 14 residues. For the CDR3, the DNA is TGTGCCAGCAGTAATACAGTGGCGGGCAACGAGCAGTACTTC. Its protein product is CASSNTVAGNEQYF.

The rearrangement links TRBV11-2 to TRBJ2-3, with 8 bases matching TRBD1. This CDR3 has 13 amino acids. Per germline, CDR1 SGHAT and CDR2 FQNNGV. The V gene end was trimmed by 8 bases and the J gene end by 2 bases; junction bases not matched to a gene: 3. CDR3 sequence: CASSDRVTDTQYF. In nucleotides, the CDR3 is TGTGCCAGCTCGGACAGGGTCACAGATACGCAGTATTTT.

The chain carries TRBV6-6 and TRBJ2-1; D might be TRBD2 (6 bases). CDR1 and CDR2 (germline): MNHNY, SVGAGI (reference sequence). Trimming removed 5 bases from V and 9 bases from J, with 14 bases in between. This CDR3 is built from 13 residues. Here the CDR3 reads CASSAGSGAEQFF. DNA for the CDR3: TGTGCCAGCAGTGCCGGTAGCGGCGCTGAGCAGTTCTTC.

The chain couples TRBV21-1 to TRBJ2-3; TRBD2 is the table's D call and was not checked against the DNA. TRBV21-1 is designated a pseudogene. The CDR3 runs to 18 residues. The CDR3 coding sequence is TGTGCCAGCAGCAAAGACCATAGCGGGGGGGCCATTCCAGATACGCAGTATTTT. Translation: CASSKDHSGGAIPDTQYF.

The chain recombines TRBV29-1 with TRBJ2-5, with 9 positions matching TRBD1. Matching the DNA end better, TRBJ2-7 makes the J call doubtful. The CDR3 has 12 residues. Looked up from germline, CDR1 is SQVTM and CDR2 is ANQGSEA. The CDR3: CSASGQGSEQYF. The CDR3 region has the DNA TGCAGCGCCTCGGGACAGGGTTCCGAGCAGTACTTC.

V and J are TRBV7-9 and TRBJ1-2, with 7 bases aligning to TRBD1. V lost 1 base, J lost 5 bases, and 4 bases stayed unmatched. Germline loops: CDR1 SEHNR, CDR2 FQNEAQ (reference sequence). This CDR3 spans 14 amino acids. CDR3 sequence: CASSLVGGGYGYTF. The CDR3 coding sequence is TGTGCCAGCAGCTTAGTAGGGGGCGGTTATGGCTACACCTTC.

The V call is TRBV20-1, the J call TRBJ1-2; 7 nucleotides match TRBD1. Per germline, CDR1 DFQATT and CDR2 SNEGSKA (reference sequence). The CDR3 is 11 residues long. V lost 5 bases to trimming and J lost 8 bases; unmatched junction nucleotides: 5. CDR3 amino acids: CSAPQGQGYTF. CDR3 coding DNA: TGCAGTGCTCCTCAGGGACAGGGCTACACCTTC.

This chain connects TRBV30 to TRBJ2-3; 7 nucleotides agree with TRBD1. CDR1 is GTSNPN and CDR2 is SVGIG in the germline V gene (reference sequence). The CDR3 has 13 amino acids. The V and J ends lost 5 bases and 6 bases, in that order; junction bases with no gene match: 8. The CDR3 DNA follows: TGTGCCTGGCGGACAGGCCTTCGGGATACGCAGTATTTT. Protein: CAWRTGLRDTQYF. Combining the CDR3 with reference TRBV30 and TRBJ2-3 gives the whole variable domain SQTIHQWPATLVQPVGSPLSLECTVEGTSNPNLYWYRQAAGRGLQLLFYSVGIGQISSEVPQNLSASRPQDRQFILSSKKLLLSDSGFYLCAWRTGLRDTQYFGPGTRLTVL.

The chain is built from TRBV27 and TRBJ2-1; TRBD2 matches at 14 bases. The V gene end was trimmed by 6 bases and the J gene end by 2 bases; junction bases not matched to a gene: 3. The CDR3 is 16 residues long. Germline CDR1 is MNHEY and CDR2 is SMNVEV (reference sequence). CDR3 DNA: TGTGCCAGCAGCAGACTAGCGGGGGGGCCCTACAATGAGCAGTTCTTC. Translated, it gives CASSRLAGGPYNEQFF.

The gene calls are TRBV4-3 and TRBJ2-5; weak D call: TRBD1 (5 bases). The J call may be faulty, since TRBJ2-7 better matches the DNA end. Germline assignment: CDR1 LGHNA and CDR2 YSLEER. The CDR3 is 16 residues long. The CDR3, as DNA: TGCGCCAGCAGCCAAAGACAGTCCCTTAGCTCCTACGAGCAGTACTTC. It specifies CASSQRQSLSSYEQYF.

CDR3 sequence: CASSLGPGSHTQYF. DNA for the CDR3: TGTGCCAGCAGCTTGGGCCCGGGGTCGCATACGCAGTATTTT. The chain joins TRBV5-5 to TRBJ2-3; tentatively, D is TRBD2 (5 bases). V gave up 0 bases and J gave up 7 bases, with 12 bases separating them. Germline lookup yields CDR1 SGHKS and CDR2 YYEKEE (reference sequence). The CDR3 consists of 14 residues.

The chain uses TRBV2 and TRBJ2-2, with a possible D match to TRBD1 (6 bases). V shed 2 bases and J shed 5 bases, with 9 bases lying between them. Germline V CDR1 and CDR2: SNHLY, FYNNEI. This CDR3 comprises 14 residues. The CDR3 reads CASSEWDTTGELFF. The CDR3 DNA follows: TGTGCCAGCAGTGAATGGGACACGACCGGGGAGCTGTTTTTT.

The chain recombines TRBV15 with TRBJ1-2; the match to TRBD1 covers 7 bases. Losses at the gene ends were 6 bases for V and 3 bases for J; bases not matched to a gene: 4. From germline, CDR1 is LNHNV and CDR2 YYDKDF (reference sequence). The CDR3 contains 13 residues. CDR3 DNA sequence: TGTGCCACCAGTGGACAGGCCCACTATGGCTACACCTTC. Translated: CATSGQAHYGYTF.

J is TRBJ1-4 and V is TRBV21-1; the D segment call TRBD1 is taken from the table without a DNA check. TRBV21-1 is assigned pseudogene status. The CDR3 totals 15 residues. The CDR3 DNA sequence: TGTGCCAGCAGCCCGAAGACAGGGTCTAATGAAAAACTGTTTTTT. Translating gives CASSPKTGSNEKLFF.

This chain links TRBV7-9 with TRBJ2-1; tentatively, D is TRBD2 (5 bases). The CDR3 has 13 amino acids. Germline CDR1 reads SEHNR; CDR2 reads FQNEAQ (reference sequence). V was clipped by 0 bases and J by 9 bases, with 9 bases between them. CDR3 loop: CASSLARVTEQFF. The CDR3 DNA reads as TGTGCCAGCAGCTTAGCGCGGGTGACTGAGCAGTTCTTC. The full variable domain, its missing parts supplied by reference TRBV7-9 and TRBJ2-1, is DTGVSQNPRHKITKRGQNVTFRCDPISEHNRLYWYRQTLGQGPEFLTYFQNEAQLEKSRLLSDRFSAERPKGSFSTLEIQRTEQGDSAMYLCASSLARVTEQFFGPGTRLTVL.

With respect to this clone: The junction departs from the called germline gene at one end, perhaps through a read error. The chain uses TRBV7-9 and TRBJ2-1, with TRBD2 matching over 7 bases. The CDR3 has 15 amino acids. Germline CDR1 reads SEHNR; CDR2 reads FQNEAQ (reference sequence). Here the CDR3 DNA reads TGTTCCAGCAGCTCTAGGACGGGGGGTAACAATGAGCAGTTCTTC. This gives the protein CSSSSRTGGNNEQFF.

The gene calls are TRBV29-1 and TRBJ1-2; no reliable D call. Germline V gene sequence: CDR1 SQVTM, CDR2 ANQGSEA. V gave up 6 bases and J gave up 6 bases, with 8 bases separating them. CDR3 length: 10 amino acids. This CDR3 reads CSVYLDGYTF. The CDR3 DNA is TGCAGCGTCTACCTCGATGGCTACACCTTC.